These 29 T cell receptor beta chains were all obtained from the same sample, sequenced in a study of radiotherapy plus CTLA-4 blockade in lung cancer. Clones were read by immunoSEQ multiplex PCR, and TCRdb kept only the in-frame ones, dropping some. The repertoire holds around 26,000 clones, with less than 80% as singletons. Sample: peripheral blood, taken from a patient treated with radiotherapy plus ipilimumab. These receptors came from a human donor with non-small cell lung cancer whose response to radiotherapy plus ipilimumab could not be evaluated.

This clone came up once. The chain is built from TRBV4-1 and TRBJ1-5, with a tentative D call TRBD1 (6 bases). The CDR3 has 12 amino acids. Germline V gene lookup returns CDR1 MGHRA and CDR2 YSYEKL. Trimming removed 2 bases at V and 10 bases at J, with 9 bases between. The CDR3 DNA reads TGCGCCAGCAGCCAAACCAGGGGACCCCAGCATTTT. This encodes CASSQTRGPQHF.

The chain has TRBV29-1 and TRBJ2-1; D may be TRBD2 (6 bases). V was cut by 3 bases and J by 8 bases, with 20 bases left in between. CDR1 is SQVTM and CDR2 is ANQGSEA in the germline V gene. The CDR3 is 15 residues long. This CDR3 is CSVEGRALGGDEQFF. DNA for the CDR3: TGCAGCGTTGAGGGCCGGGCCCTAGGAGGGGATGAGCAGTTCTTC.

This clone occurred a few times. The chain couples TRBV5-4 to TRBJ2-2, with 9 nucleotides matching TRBD1. The germline CDR1 and CDR2 sequences are SGHNT and YYREEE (reference sequence). The length of the CDR3 is 14 residues. V shed 3 bases and J 6 bases; nucleotides not matched to a gene: 3. CDR3 in DNA: TGTGCCAGCAGCTCCAGGACAGGGGCCGGGGAGCTGTTTTTT. Amino acid sequence: CASSSRTGAGELFF.

The chain joins TRBV5-6 to TRBJ2-7; a weak D match, TRBD2 (6 bases). The V and J ends lost 4 bases and 6 bases respectively, with 14 bases between them. The germline gives CDR1 SGHDT, CDR2 YYEEEE. The CDR3 has 13 amino acids. CDR3 in DNA: TGTGCCAGCAGCCTGGTCGGAGGGGTCGAGCAGTACTTC. Translated: CASSLVGGVEQYF.

This clone appeared a few times. J is TRBJ2-5 and V is TRBV2, with TRBD2 matching over 11 bases. The CDR3 extends over 15 amino acids. Germline lookup yields CDR1 SNHLY and CDR2 FYNNEI. J was trimmed by 5 bases and V by 7 bases; bases with no gene match: 9. The CDR3 region has the DNA TGTGCCAGCACTTCCCAACTAGCGGGAGAGGAGACCCAGTACTTC. It codes for CASTSQLAGEETQYF.

The V gene is TRBV19, the J gene TRBJ1-5, with D possibly TRBD1 on 5 matching bases. Deletions cut 3 bases from V and 2 bases from J, with 11 bases between. Germline assignment: CDR1 LNHDA and CDR2 SQIVND (reference sequence). The CDR3 runs 15 residues. CDR3: CASSMGDFGNQPQHF. CDR3 in DNA: TGTGCCAGTAGTATGGGGGACTTCGGCAATCAGCCCCAGCATTTT.

The chain combines TRBV7-2 with TRBJ2-1; 7 positions agree with TRBD2. Germline CDR1 and CDR2: SGHTA and FQGNSA. The CDR3 is 17 amino acids. Unmatched junction bases numbered 16, after V lost 5 bases and J lost 6 bases. The CDR3 DNA sequence: TGTGCCAGCAGCCGGGGTCGGGGGAGGGCCTTGGGCAATGAGCAGTTCTTC. Its protein is CASSRGRGRALGNEQFF. Combining the CDR3 with reference TRBV7-2 and TRBJ2-1 gives the whole variable domain GAGVSQSPSNKVTEKGKDVELRCDPISGHTALYWYRQSLGQGLEFLIYFQGNSAPDKSGLPSDRFSAERTGGSVSTLTIQRTQQEDSAVYLCASSRGRGRALGNEQFFGPGTRLTVL.

This sequence joins TRBV5-1 and TRBJ2-7, with 8 bases lining up with TRBD2. The germline V gene has CDR1 SGHRS and CDR2 YFSETQ. This CDR3 has 14 amino acids. The V and J ends lost 0 bases and 6 bases, in that order; junction bases with no gene match: 5. The CDR3 loop reads CASSLEWLAGEQYF. DNA of the CDR3: TGCGCCAGCAGCTTGGAATGGCTAGCGGGCGAGCAGTACTTC.

The table lists this clone with a few counts. The chain joins TRBV2 to TRBJ2-1; 9 bases are a match to TRBD1. This CDR3 region has 15 residues. CDR1 is SNHLY, CDR2 FYNNEI, per germline. Losses at the gene ends were 0 bases for V and 7 bases for J; bases not matched to a gene: 4. The CDR3 sequence: CASSEAGQGQNEQFF. The CDR3 coding sequence is TGTGCCAGCAGTGAAGCGGGACAGGGACAGAATGAGCAGTTCTTC.

V gene TRBV29-1 combines with J gene TRBJ2-5, with 13 bases identical to TRBD2. Trimming removed 4 bases from V and 5 bases from J; junction bases left unmatched: 1. The length of the CDR3 is 13 residues. CDR1 SQVTM and CDR2 ANQGSEA come from the germline V gene. The DNA of the CDR3 is TGCAGCGTTGGGGGACTAGCGGGGGAGACCCAGTACTTC. Translation gives CSVGGLAGETQYF.

Written as DNA, the CDR3 is TGCGCCAGCAGCTTGTCGGCTAGCGGGCTAGCCAAAAACATTCAGTACTTC. Protein: CASSLSASGLAKNIQYF. This chain links TRBV5-1 with TRBJ2-4; 8 bases align to TRBD2. The CDR3 has 17 amino acids. CDR1 is SGHRS, CDR2 YFSETQ, per germline. The V gene end was trimmed by 1 base and the J gene end by 0 bases; junction bases not matched to a gene: 6.

This sequence joins TRBV18 and TRBJ2-7; TRBD1 aligns across 9 bases. Unmatched junction bases numbered 12, after V lost 2 bases and J lost 4 bases. Germline CDR1 is KGHSH and CDR2 is LQKENI. This CDR3 is 17 amino acids long. CDR3 sequence reads: CASSPNKGTGIGYEQYF. The DNA of the CDR3 is TGTGCCAGCTCACCAAACAAGGGGACAGGGATCGGGTACGAGCAGTACTTC. The full variable domain, in which reference TRBV18 and TRBJ2-7 provide the parts outside the CDR3, is NAGVMQNPRHLVRRRGQEARLRCSPMKGHSHVYWYRQLPEEGLKFMVYLQKENIIDESGMPKERFSAEFPKEGPSILRIQQVVRGDSAAYFCASSPNKGTGIGYEQYFGPGTRLTVT.

The V gene is TRBV2, the J gene TRBJ1-2, with D perhaps matching TRBD1 (5 bases). Per the germline V gene, CDR1 is SNHLY and CDR2 is FYNNEI. This CDR3 region has 13 residues. Trimming removed 6 bases at V and 2 bases at J, with 10 bases between. Written as DNA, the CDR3 is TGTGCCAGCAGGCGGGACGCGAACTATGGCTACACCTTC. Translation: CASRRDANYGYTF.

This rearrangement joins TRBV28 to TRBJ2-7; no clear D. This CDR3 spans 14 amino acids. CDR1 MDHEN and CDR2 SYDVKM come from the germline V gene. V lost 2 bases and J lost 2, with 10 bases in between. CDR3 DNA: TGTGCCAGCAGTTTAACCCCCAAGCCCTACGAGCAGTACTTC. It yields the protein CASSLTPKPYEQYF.

This clone has just a few counts. The V gene is TRBV29-1, the J gene TRBJ2-7, with 8 nucleotides matching TRBD1. Germline CDR1 reads SQVTM; CDR2 reads ANQGSEA. Unmatched junction bases numbered 14, after V lost 7 bases and J lost 3 bases. The CDR3 loop spans 15 amino acids. CDR3 bases: TGCAGCGCCACTAAACCGACAGGGGACGGCTACGAGCAGTACTTC. Translating gives CSATKPTGDGYEQYF.

V usage is TRBV21-1 and J usage is TRBJ2-6; the tabulated D call, TRBD1, remains unverified against the DNA. TRBV21-1 represents a pseudogene. The CDR3 spans 22 residues. The CDR3 bases are TGTGCCAGCAGCAAATGTTCAACCCCCCGGGACAGACTCCCTAGGAGGGCCAACGTCCTGACTTTC. This encodes CASSKCSTPRDRLPRRANVLTF.

The chain joins TRBV7-8 to TRBJ1-3, with 12 bases aligning to TRBD1. The length of the CDR3 is 16 residues. CDR1 SGHVS and CDR2 FQNEAQ come from the germline V gene. V was clipped by 7 bases and J by 3 bases; unmatched bases: 7. CDR3: CASTAGDRGHGNTIYF. In nucleotides, the CDR3 is TGTGCCAGCACGGCCGGGGACAGGGGGCATGGAAACACCATATATTTT.

The rearrangement joins TRBV2 to TRBJ2-3; D uncertain. This CDR3 is built from 15 residues. V dropped 2 bases and J dropped 0 bases, with 9 bases sitting between them. Germline V gives CDR1 SNHLY, CDR2 FYNNEI. The chain's CDR3 is CASSESAASTDTQYF. The CDR3 DNA reads as TGTGCCAGCAGTGAAAGCGCGGCTAGCACAGATACGCAGTATTTT.

This clone has just a few counts. The chain carries TRBV5-1 and TRBJ2-4, with D possibly matching TRBD2 (5 bases). Germline CDR1 is SGHRS and CDR2 is YFSETQ. Trimming stripped 4 bases from V and 5 bases from J, with 16 bases between. The CDR3 runs 15 residues. Here the CDR3 DNA reads TGCGCCAGCAGCCGAGGTGCGCGGGCGGAAAACATTCAGTACTTC. Its protein product is CASSRGARAENIQYF.

This chain uses TRBV28 with TRBJ2-1; a possible D gene is TRBD1 (5 bases). With 6 bases removed from V and 6 bases from J, the gap between germline ends came to 12 bases. CDR3 size: 13 residues. CDR1 and CDR2 (germline): MDHEN, SYDVKM. CDR3 residues: CASRRQTGNEQFF. In nucleotides, the CDR3 is TGTGCCAGCAGAAGACAGACCGGCAATGAGCAGTTCTTC.

The genes are TRBV2 and TRBJ1-1; D is uncertain. This CDR3 spans 13 amino acids. Trimming removed 6 bases at V and 1 base at J, with 9 bases between. Looked up from germline, CDR1 is SNHLY and CDR2 is FYNNEI. The CDR3 reads CASSSPPNTEAFF. In DNA, the CDR3 is TGTGCCAGCAGCTCCCCCCCGAACACTGAAGCTTTCTTT. Looking up the rest from reference TRBV2 and TRBJ1-1 gives the full variable domain: EPEVTQTPSHQVTQMGQEVILRCVPISNHLYFYWYRQILGQKVEFLVSFYNNEISEKSEIFDDQFSVERPDGSNFTLKIRSTKLEDSAMYFCASSSPPNTEAFFGQGTRLTVV.

This clone has more than one count but fewer than ten. The V gene is TRBV2, the J gene TRBJ2-1; 12 bases are shared with TRBD2. The germline CDR1 and CDR2 sequences are SNHLY and FYNNEI. This CDR3 region has 14 residues. J gave up 5 bases and V 5 bases, and 1 base lay outside the gene matches. The CDR3: CASSRTSGNNEQFF. CDR3 coding DNA: TGTGCCAGCAGTCGGACTAGCGGGAACAATGAGCAGTTCTTC.

This clone was seen just once. This chain connects TRBV18 to TRBJ1-1; 9 bases match TRBD1. The junction had 6 bases not matched to a gene; V was cut back by 3 bases and J by 7 bases. Germline loops: CDR1 KGHSH, CDR2 LQKENI. The CDR3 runs to 14 residues. The CDR3 spells CASSPKSGQGEAFF. The CDR3 DNA sequence: TGTGCCAGCTCACCTAAGTCGGGACAGGGTGAAGCTTTCTTT. Supplemented by reference TRBV18 and TRBJ1-1, the full variable domain reads NAGVMQNPRHLVRRRGQEARLRCSPMKGHSHVYWYRQLPEEGLKFMVYLQKENIIDESGMPKERFSAEFPKEGPSILRIQQVVRGDSAAYFCASSPKSGQGEAFFGQGTRLTVV.

This clone has a handful of counts. This chain links TRBV10-3 with TRBJ1-5; D is unclear. The germline CDR1 and CDR2 sequences are ENHRY and SYGVKD. The CDR3 has 13 amino acids. V shed 1 base and J shed 5 bases, with 6 bases lying between them. CDR3 loop: CAISEFADQPQHF. As DNA, the CDR3 is TGTGCCATCAGTGAGTTTGCGGATCAGCCCCAGCATTTT.

This clone is medium-sized. CDR3 loop: CASSKDRSYEQYF. The CDR3 nucleotides are TGTGCCAGCAGCAAGGACAGGTCCTACGAGCAGTACTTC. The chain has TRBV5-6 and TRBJ2-7; 7 positions agree with TRBD1. The CDR3 has 13 amino acids. Germline CDR1 is SGHDT and CDR2 is YYEEEE. V lost 4 bases to trimming and J lost 1 base; unmatched junction nucleotides: 2.

This clone occurred once. Different DNA sequences within this sample yield the same CDR3. The gene calls are TRBV7-9 and TRBJ2-2, with 8 bases aligning to TRBD1. Germline lookup yields CDR1 SEHNR and CDR2 FQNEAQ (reference sequence). There are 18 residues in the CDR3. V lost 5 bases, J lost 4 bases, and 15 bases stayed unmatched. The DNA for the CDR3 is TGTGCCAGCAGCCTAACACCGGGACAGGTATTAACCACCGGGGAGCTGTTTTTT. Translated, it gives CASSLTPGQVLTTGELFF. Complete variable domain (other parts from reference TRBV7-9 and TRBJ2-2): DTGVSQNPRHKITKRGQNVTFRCDPISEHNRLYWYRQTLGQGPEFLTYFQNEAQLEKSRLLSDRFSAERPKGSFSTLEIQRTEQGDSAMYLCASSLTPGQVLTTGELFFGEGSRLTVL.

J is TRBJ2-3 and V is TRBV19; TRBD2 matches 12 bases. After removal of 6 bases from V and 4 bases from J, the junction contained 8 bases not matched to a gene. Germline-derived CDR1 and CDR2 are LNHDA and SQIVND (reference sequence). The CDR3 extends over 16 amino acids. The CDR3 region has the DNA TGTGCCAGTAGGGAGATGACTAGCGGGAGCGCAGATACGCAGTATTTT. It yields the protein CASREMTSGSADTQYF.

The chain combines TRBV7-9 with TRBJ1-6; no reliable D call. The germline V and J ends were trimmed by 3 bases and 0 bases, with 6 bases remaining between them. The CDR3 has 15 amino acids. Germline-derived CDR1 and CDR2 are SEHNR and FQNEAQ (reference sequence). CDR3 sequence: CASSLMSSYNSPLHF. The CDR3 DNA sequence: TGTGCCAGCAGCTTGATGAGCTCCTATAATTCACCCCTCCACTTT. The whole variable domain, filled in from reference TRBV7-9 and TRBJ1-6, reads DTGVSQNPRHKITKRGQNVTFRCDPISEHNRLYWYRQTLGQGPEFLTYFQNEAQLEKSRLLSDRFSAERPKGSFSTLEIQRTEQGDSAMYLCASSLMSSYNSPLHFGNGTRLTVT.

This clone was seen only once. The CDR3 spells CASSFQGSPQETQYF. CDR3 in DNA: TGCGCCAGCAGCTTCCAGGGCTCCCCTCAAGAGACCCAGTACTTC. The chain couples TRBV5-1 to TRBJ2-5, with D perhaps matching TRBD1 (5 bases). Germline V gene sequence: CDR1 SGHRS, CDR2 YFSETQ. The germline V and J ends were trimmed by 2 bases and 2 bases, with 13 bases remaining between them. This CDR3 has 15 amino acids.